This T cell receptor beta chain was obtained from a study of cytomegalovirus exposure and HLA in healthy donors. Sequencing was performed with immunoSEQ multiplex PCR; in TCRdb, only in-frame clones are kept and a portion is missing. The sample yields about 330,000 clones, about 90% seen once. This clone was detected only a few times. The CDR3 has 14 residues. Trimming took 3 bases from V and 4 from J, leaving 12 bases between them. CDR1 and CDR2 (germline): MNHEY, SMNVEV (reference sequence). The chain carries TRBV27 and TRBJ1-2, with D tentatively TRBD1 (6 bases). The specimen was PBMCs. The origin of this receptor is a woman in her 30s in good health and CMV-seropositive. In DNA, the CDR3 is TGTGCCAGCAGTTTTGGTACAGGGCCCTATGGCTACACCTTC. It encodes CASSFGTGPYGYTF.